These 16 T cell receptor beta chains share one sample of origin, sequenced in a study of cytomegalovirus exposure and HLA in healthy donors. The study ran its PCR with 60 Vbeta and 13 Jbeta primers. The method was immunoSEQ multiplex PCR; TCRdb's version includes in-frame clones alone and lacks a portion of them. This sample has 120,000 to 150,000 clones, with 73% found just once. Sample: PBMCs. These receptors were obtained from a young woman in good health and CMV-seronegative.

The V call is TRBV19, the J call TRBJ2-5; possible D gene TRBD1, 6 bases. The CDR3 runs to 15 residues. CDR1 is LNHDA, CDR2 SQIVND, per germline (reference sequence). The V and J ends lost 5 bases and 7 bases respectively, with 20 bases between them. The CDR3 coding sequence is TGTGCCAGTAGTCCCCTGACAGGTGATATTAGGACCCAGTACTTC. Translation gives CASSPLTGDIRTQYF.

The chain couples TRBV19 to TRBJ1-2, with D unclear. V gave up 8 bases and J gave up 5 bases, with 18 bases separating them. Germline V gives CDR1 LNHDA, CDR2 SQIVND (reference sequence). The CDR3 length is 14 residues. CDR3 coding DNA: TGTGCCAGTCGCCCCAGAACCTCATTTTATGGCTACACCTTC. Protein product: CASRPRTSFYGYTF.

The genes are TRBV6-5 and TRBJ2-7; 15 bases map to TRBD2. In germline, CDR1 is MNHEY, CDR2 SVGAGI. The CDR3 is 16 residues long. J lost 7 bases, V lost 4 bases, and 8 bases had no gene match. The CDR3 region has the DNA TGTGCCAGCAGTTCCAGGGGACTAGCGGGAGGAGGGGAGCAGTACGTC. Its protein is CASSSRGLAGGGEQYV.

This clone was recorded a few times. The chain couples TRBV29-1 to TRBJ2-3; 12 nucleotides match TRBD2. Unmatched junction bases numbered 9, after V lost 6 bases and J lost 5 bases. CDR3 size: 15 residues. CDR1 and CDR2 from the germline V gene are SQVTM and ANQGSEA. CDR3 region: CSVRTTSGRIDTQYF. As DNA, the CDR3 is TGCAGCGTGCGCACGACTAGCGGGAGAATAGATACGCAGTATTTT.

The rearrangement uses TRBV27 and TRBJ2-1; perhaps TRBD1 as D (5 bases). This CDR3 comprises 14 residues. The germline gives CDR1 MNHEY, CDR2 SMNVEV (reference sequence). With 3 bases removed from V and 2 bases from J, the gap between germline ends came to 8 bases. The CDR3 loop reads CASSFQGPYNEQFF. In nucleotides, the CDR3 is TGTGCCAGCAGTTTCCAGGGTCCCTACAATGAGCAGTTCTTC.

This clone was recorded a few times. The chain is built from TRBV15 and TRBJ2-3, with TRBD1 matching over 10 bases. V gave up 0 bases and J gave up 4 bases; unmatched junction bases: 13. CDR1 is LNHNV, CDR2 YYDKDF, per germline (reference sequence). The CDR3 is 19 amino acids. The DNA of the CDR3 is TGTGCCACCAGCAGAGATCGAAGGAAGGGGACAGGGGACGCAGATACGCAGTATTTT. Amino acids: CATSRDRRKGTGDADTQYF.

The J gene is TRBJ2-3, the V gene TRBV7-8; D unclear. V was pared by 3 bases and J by 2 bases, with 9 bases between. This CDR3 contains 14 residues. Germline V CDR1 and CDR2: SGHVS, FQNEAQ. The CDR3 coding sequence is TGTGCCAGCAGCTTCGGCGGATTCACAGATACGCAGTATTTT. Translated: CASSFGGFTDTQYF.

The chain employs TRBV5-4 and TRBJ1-2; maybe TRBD1 (6 bases). Looked up from germline, CDR1 is SGHNT and CDR2 is YYREEE (reference sequence). CDR3 length equals 13 residues. Trimming took off 3 bases at V and 4 bases at J, with 10 bases between the two ends. This CDR3 is CASSSGTPYGYTF. CDR3 nucleotides: TGTGCCAGCAGCTCCGGGACACCCTATGGCTACACCTTC. Full variable domain (missing parts from reference TRBV5-4 and TRBJ1-2): ETGVTQSPTHLIKTRGQQVTLRCSSQSGHNTVSWYQQALGQGPQFIFQYYREEENGRGNFPPRFSGLQFPNYSSELNVNALELDDSALYLCASSSGTPYGYTFGSGTRLTVV.

This clone occurred once. V usage is TRBV2 and J usage is TRBJ2-7; D is perhaps TRBD1 (5 bases). Trimming stripped 6 bases from V and 2 bases from J, with 8 bases between. The CDR3 is 12 amino acids. Germline loops: CDR1 SNHLY, CDR2 FYNNEI. In DNA, the CDR3 is TGTGCCAGCAGAGGACAACCCTACGAGCAGTACTTC. Residues: CASRGQPYEQYF.

The chain links TRBV7-2 to TRBJ2-1; D unclear. The CDR3 is made up of 14 amino acids. The V end lost 1 base, the J end lost 7 bases, and 11 bases lay between the germline ends. CDR1 is SGHTA, CDR2 FQGNSA, per germline. The CDR3 coding sequence is TGTGCCAGCAGCTTAGGGTCTTCGGTAAATGAGCAGTTCTTC. As protein: CASSLGSSVNEQFF.

The rearrangement links TRBV18 to TRBJ1-5; possibly TRBD1 for D (6 bases). CDR1 is KGHSH and CDR2 is LQKENI in the germline V gene. Trimming left V 3 bases short and J 7 bases short, with 7 bases between. The CDR3 has 12 residues. CDR3 loop: CASSPDRQPQHF. The DNA for the CDR3 is TGTGCCAGCTCACCGGACAGACAGCCCCAGCATTTT. Full variable domain (missing parts from reference TRBV18 and TRBJ1-5): NAGVMQNPRHLVRRRGQEARLRCSPMKGHSHVYWYRQLPEEGLKFMVYLQKENIIDESGMPKERFSAEFPKEGPSILRIQQVVRGDSAAYFCASSPDRQPQHFGDGTRLSIL.

This sequence joins TRBV14 and TRBJ2-7; the D is unclear. The germline V gene encodes CDR1 SGHDN and CDR2 FVKESK. The CDR3 runs 13 residues. Trimming shortened V by 3 bases and J by 1 base, and 7 bases separated the two germline ends. The CDR3 here is CASSHWQSYEQYF. In DNA form, the CDR3 reads TGTGCCAGCAGCCATTGGCAGTCCTACGAGCAGTACTTC.

This clone was recorded only once. The gene calls are TRBV29-1 and TRBJ1-3; D might be TRBD1 (5 bases). Trimming shortened V by 7 bases and J by 0 bases, and 22 bases separated the two germline ends. This CDR3 is 17 amino acids long. Germline V lookup: CDR1 SQVTM, CDR2 ANQGSEA. In DNA, the CDR3 is TGCAGCGCGACGCTAATGTCAGGGCATATCTCTGGAAACACCATATATTTT. Its translation: CSATLMSGHISGNTIYF.

The chain carries TRBV9 and TRBJ2-1; TRBD2 might be the D (6 bases). Looked up from germline, CDR1 is SGDLS and CDR2 is YYNGEE. The CDR3 covers 14 residues. Trimming removed 0 bases at V and 6 bases at J, with 10 bases between. The CDR3 here is CASSVGGTGNEQFF. The CDR3, as DNA: TGTGCCAGCAGCGTAGGCGGGACGGGCAATGAGCAGTTCTTC.

The rearrangement uses TRBV5-1 and TRBJ2-7, with 11 bases identical to TRBD1. The CDR3 is 15 residues long. Germline CDR1 and CDR2: SGHRS and YFSETQ. The V gene end was trimmed by 2 bases and the J gene end by 3 bases; junction bases not matched to a gene: 4. The CDR3 DNA reads TGCGCCAGCAGCTTATCCGGGACAGGGGGCTACGAGCAGTACTTC. Residues: CASSLSGTGGYEQYF.

This chain joins TRBV27 and TRBJ2-3, with D possibly TRBD2 on 6 matching bases. CDR1 is MNHEY, CDR2 SMNVEV, per germline (reference sequence). CDR3 length equals 14 residues. V lost 5 bases to trimming and J lost 9 bases, with 18 bases between them. DNA for the CDR3: TGTGCCAGCAGTGCCCCGGGGGAGTGGATAACGCAGTATTTT. It codes for CASSAPGEWITQYF.